The present entry profiles one T cell receptor beta chain with its context. Its antigen remains unidentified. A few pembrolizumab responders had their TCRs sequenced. Trimming removed 3 bases from V and 4 bases from J; junction bases left unmatched: 7. From germline, CDR1 is SGHDN and CDR2 FVKESK. CDR3 length: 15 amino acids. Method: immunoSEQ multiplex PCR; TCRdb's copy keeps in-frame clones and lacks some. The data show about 35,000 clones, approximately 80% seen once. The data were obtained in a study of PD-1 blockade in mismatch repair-deficient tumors. Study summary: Patients had around twelve mismatch repair-deficient cancer types, all previously treated and progressing.

Regarding the study as a whole: Tumor-resident clones, often absent from pretreatment blood, expanded after pembrolizumab and then contracted.

This material consisted of PBMCs, taken less than 7 weeks after starting pembrolizumab. The rearrangement links TRBV14 to TRBJ2-3; 7 nucleotides line up with TRBD2. The receptor comes from an adult with mismatch repair-deficient cancer. The CDR3 coding sequence is TGTGCCAGCAGCCAGTTTACGGGAGGTCCAGATACGCAGTATTTT. This codes for CASSQFTGGPDTQYF.